The entry below gives a single T cell receptor (beta chain) sequence along with its context. What it binds is unknown. This CDR3 has 11 residues. The V end was cut by 3 bases, the J end by 8 bases, with 5 bases between. Per germline, CDR1 LNHDA and CDR2 SQIVND (reference sequence). Only in-frame clones appear in the TCRdb table, and some are missing; sequencing was by immunoSEQ multiplex PCR. The repertoire holds about 60,000 clones, with 84% as singletons. Time point: week 35, safety follow-up. One vaccine dose held 300 ug of mutant IDH1 20-mer peptide and came with topical imiquimod. The data were taken from a study of a mutant IDH1 vaccine in newly diagnosed glioma. Study at large: Beforehand, treatment had been radiotherapy, temozolomide, or both; the majority received both.

The chain employs TRBV19 and TRBJ1-5; D is ambiguous. The origin of this receptor is a man aged 25 to 40 with glioma. Source: PBMCs, taken from a glioma patient whose treatment included an IDH1 peptide vaccine. CDR3 sequence (DNA): TGTGCCAGTAGTATCGGAAAGCCCCAGCATTTT. Translation gives CASSIGKPQHF.